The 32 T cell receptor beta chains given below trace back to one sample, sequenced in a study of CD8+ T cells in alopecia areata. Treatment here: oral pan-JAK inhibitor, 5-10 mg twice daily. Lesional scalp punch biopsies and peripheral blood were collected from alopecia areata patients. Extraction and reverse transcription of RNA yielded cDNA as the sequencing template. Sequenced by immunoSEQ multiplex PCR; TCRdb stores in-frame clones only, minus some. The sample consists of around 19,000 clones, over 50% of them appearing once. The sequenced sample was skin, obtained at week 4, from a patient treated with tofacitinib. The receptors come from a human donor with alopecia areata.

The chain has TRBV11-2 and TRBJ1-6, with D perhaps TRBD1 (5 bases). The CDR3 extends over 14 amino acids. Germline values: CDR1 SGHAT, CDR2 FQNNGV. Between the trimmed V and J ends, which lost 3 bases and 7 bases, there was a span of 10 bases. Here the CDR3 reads CASSFGHGNSPLHF. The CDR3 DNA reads TGTGCCAGCAGCTTCGGACACGGGAATTCACCCCTCCACTTT.

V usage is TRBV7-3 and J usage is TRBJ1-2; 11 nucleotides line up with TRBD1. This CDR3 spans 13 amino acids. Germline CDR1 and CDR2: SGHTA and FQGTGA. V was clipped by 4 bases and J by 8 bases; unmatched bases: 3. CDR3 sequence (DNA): TGTGCCAGCAGCTCGGACAGGGGGCAAGGCTACACCTTC. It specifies CASSSDRGQGYTF.

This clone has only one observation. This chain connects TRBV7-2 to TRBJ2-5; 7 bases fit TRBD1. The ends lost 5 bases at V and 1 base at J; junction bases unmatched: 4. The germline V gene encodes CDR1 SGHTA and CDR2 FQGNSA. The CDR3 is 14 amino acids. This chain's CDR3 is CASSIDRVQETQYF. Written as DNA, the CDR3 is TGTGCCAGCAGCATTGACAGGGTCCAAGAGACCCAGTACTTC.

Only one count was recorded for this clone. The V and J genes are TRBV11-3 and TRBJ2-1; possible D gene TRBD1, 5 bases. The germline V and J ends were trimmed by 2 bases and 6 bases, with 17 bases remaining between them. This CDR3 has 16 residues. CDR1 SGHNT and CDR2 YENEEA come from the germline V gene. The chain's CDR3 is CASSLQYGVGRNEQFF. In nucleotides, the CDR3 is TGTGCCAGCAGCTTACAGTATGGAGTGGGGCGCAATGAGCAGTTCTTC. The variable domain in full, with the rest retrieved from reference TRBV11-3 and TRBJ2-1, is EAGVVQSPRYKIIEKKQPVAFWCNPISGHNTLYWYLQNLGQGPELLIRYENEEAVDDSQLPKDRFSAERLKGVDSTLKIQPAELGDSAVYLCASSLQYGVGRNEQFFGPGTRLTVL.

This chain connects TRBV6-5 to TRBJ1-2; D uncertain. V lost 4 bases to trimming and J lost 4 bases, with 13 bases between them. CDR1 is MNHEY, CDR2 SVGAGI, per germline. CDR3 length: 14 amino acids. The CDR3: CASSSTATSYGYTF. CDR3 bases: TGTGCCAGCAGTTCCACAGCAACCTCCTATGGCTACACCTTC.

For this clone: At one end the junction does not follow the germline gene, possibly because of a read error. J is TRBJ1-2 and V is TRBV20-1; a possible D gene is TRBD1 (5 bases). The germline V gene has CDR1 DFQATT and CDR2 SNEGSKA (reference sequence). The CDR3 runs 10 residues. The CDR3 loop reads CSAATVLTLF. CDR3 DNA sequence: TGCAGTGCTGCGACAGTTCTCACCCTCTTC.

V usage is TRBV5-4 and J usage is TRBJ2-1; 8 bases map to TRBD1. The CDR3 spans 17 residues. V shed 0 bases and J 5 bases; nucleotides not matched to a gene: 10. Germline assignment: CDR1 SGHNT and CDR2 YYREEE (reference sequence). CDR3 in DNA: TGTGCCAGCAGCTTGGGGACAGGGTTCCGCGGGGACAATGAGCAGTTCTTC. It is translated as CASSLGTGFRGDNEQFF.

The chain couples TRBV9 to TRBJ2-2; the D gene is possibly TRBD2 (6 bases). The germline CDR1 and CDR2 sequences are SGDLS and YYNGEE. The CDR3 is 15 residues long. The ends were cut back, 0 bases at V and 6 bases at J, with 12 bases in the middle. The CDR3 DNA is TGTGCCAGCAGCGTAGTACCGGAGCGGGCCGGGGAGCTGTTTTTT. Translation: CASSVVPERAGELFF. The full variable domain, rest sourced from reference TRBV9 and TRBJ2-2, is DSGVTQTPKHLITATGQRVTLRCSPRSGDLSVYWYQQSLDQGLQFLIQYYNGEERAKGNILERFSAQQFPDLHSELNLSSLELGDSALYFCASSVVPERAGELFFGEGSRLTVL.

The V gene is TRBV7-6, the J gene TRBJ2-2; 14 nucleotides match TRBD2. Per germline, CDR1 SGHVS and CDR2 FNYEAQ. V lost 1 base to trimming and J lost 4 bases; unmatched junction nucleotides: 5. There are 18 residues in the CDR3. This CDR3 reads CASSLGLAGGPSTGELFF. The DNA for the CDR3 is TGTGCCAGCAGCTTAGGACTAGCGGGGGGGCCGAGCACCGGGGAGCTGTTTTTT.

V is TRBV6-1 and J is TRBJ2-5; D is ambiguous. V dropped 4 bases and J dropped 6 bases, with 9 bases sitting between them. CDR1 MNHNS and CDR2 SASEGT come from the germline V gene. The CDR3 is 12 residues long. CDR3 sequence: CASSALGKTQYF. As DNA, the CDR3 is TGTGCCAGCAGTGCGCTTGGGAAGACCCAGTACTTC.

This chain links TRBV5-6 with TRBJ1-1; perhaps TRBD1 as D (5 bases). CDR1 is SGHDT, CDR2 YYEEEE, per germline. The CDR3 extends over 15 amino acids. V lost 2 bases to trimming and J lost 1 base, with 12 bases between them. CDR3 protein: CASSFYLGENTEAFF. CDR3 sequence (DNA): TGTGCCAGCAGCTTTTACCTGGGGGAGAACACTGAAGCTTTCTTT. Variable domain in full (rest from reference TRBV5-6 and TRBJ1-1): DAGVTQSPTHLIKTRGQQVTLRCSPKSGHDTVSWYQQALGQGPQFIFQYYEEEERQRGNFPDRFSGHQFPNYSSELNVNALLLGDSALYLCASSFYLGENTEAFFGQGTRLTVV.

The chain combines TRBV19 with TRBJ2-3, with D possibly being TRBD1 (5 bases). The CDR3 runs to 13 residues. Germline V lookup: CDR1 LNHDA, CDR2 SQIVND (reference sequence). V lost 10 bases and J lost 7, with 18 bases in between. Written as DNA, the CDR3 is TGTGCCATTTTCGACAGCACTCGCAATACGCAGTATTTT. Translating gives CAIFDSTRNTQYF. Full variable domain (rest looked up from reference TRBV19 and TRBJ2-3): DGGITQSPKYLFRKEGQNVTLSCEQNLNHDAMYWYRQDPGQGLRLIYYSQIVNDFQKGDIAEGYSVSREKKESFPLTVTSAQKNPTAFYLCAIFDSTRNTQYFGPGTRLTVL.

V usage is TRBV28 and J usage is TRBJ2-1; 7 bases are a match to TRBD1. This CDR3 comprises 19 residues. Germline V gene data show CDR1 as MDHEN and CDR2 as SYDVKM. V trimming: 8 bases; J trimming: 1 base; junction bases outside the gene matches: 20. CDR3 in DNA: TGTGCCAGCGGTACCCGGTGGCAGGGGGTGTTTGGTTCCTACAATGAGCAGTTCTTC. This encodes CASGTRWQGVFGSYNEQFF.

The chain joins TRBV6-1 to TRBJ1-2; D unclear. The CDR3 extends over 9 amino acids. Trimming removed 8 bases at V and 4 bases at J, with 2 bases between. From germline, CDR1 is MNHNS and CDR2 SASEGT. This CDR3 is CASSYGYTF. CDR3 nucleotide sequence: TGTGCCAGCTCCTATGGCTACACCTTC.

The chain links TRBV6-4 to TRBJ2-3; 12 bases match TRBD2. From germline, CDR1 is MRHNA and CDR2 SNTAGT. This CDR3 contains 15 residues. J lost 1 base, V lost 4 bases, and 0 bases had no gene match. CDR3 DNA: TGTGCCAGCAGTGGGACTAGCGGGGGCACAGATACGCAGTATTTT. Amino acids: CASSGTSGGTDTQYF.

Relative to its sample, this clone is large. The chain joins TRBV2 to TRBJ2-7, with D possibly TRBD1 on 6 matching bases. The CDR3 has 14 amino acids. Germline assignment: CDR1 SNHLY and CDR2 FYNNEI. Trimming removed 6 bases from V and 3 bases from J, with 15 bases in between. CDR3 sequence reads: CASSLGQIYYEQYF. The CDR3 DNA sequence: TGTGCCAGCAGCCTCGGACAGATCTACTACGAGCAGTACTTC.

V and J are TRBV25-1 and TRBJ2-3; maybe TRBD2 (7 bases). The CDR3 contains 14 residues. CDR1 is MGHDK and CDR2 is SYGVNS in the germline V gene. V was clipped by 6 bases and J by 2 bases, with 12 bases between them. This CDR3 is CASRRAGATDTQYF. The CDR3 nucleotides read TGTGCCAGCAGGAGGGCGGGGGCCACAGATACGCAGTATTTT.

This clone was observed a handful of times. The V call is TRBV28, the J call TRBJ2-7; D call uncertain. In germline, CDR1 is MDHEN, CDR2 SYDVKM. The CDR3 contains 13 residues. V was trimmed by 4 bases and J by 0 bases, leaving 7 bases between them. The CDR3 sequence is CASSYSSSYEQYF. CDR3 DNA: TGTGCCAGCAGTTACAGTTCCTCCTACGAGCAGTACTTC.

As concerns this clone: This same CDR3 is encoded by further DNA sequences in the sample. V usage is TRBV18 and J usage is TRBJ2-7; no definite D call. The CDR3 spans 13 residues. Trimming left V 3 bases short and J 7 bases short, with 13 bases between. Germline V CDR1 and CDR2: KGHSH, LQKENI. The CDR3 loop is CASSPGLGGEQYF. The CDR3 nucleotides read TGTGCCAGCTCACCGGGATTAGGCGGAGAGCAGTACTTC. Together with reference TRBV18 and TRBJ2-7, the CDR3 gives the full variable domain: NAGVMQNPRHLVRRRGQEARLRCSPMKGHSHVYWYRQLPEEGLKFMVYLQKENIIDESGMPKERFSAEFPKEGPSILRIQQVVRGDSAAYFCASSPGLGGEQYFGPGTRLTVT.

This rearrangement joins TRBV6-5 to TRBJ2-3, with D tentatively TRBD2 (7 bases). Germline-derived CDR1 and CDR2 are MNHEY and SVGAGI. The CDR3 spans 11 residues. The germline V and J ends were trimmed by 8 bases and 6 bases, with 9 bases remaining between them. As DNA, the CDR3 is TGTGCCAGCGGGGGGGCCGATACGCAGTATTTT. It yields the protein CASGGADTQYF.

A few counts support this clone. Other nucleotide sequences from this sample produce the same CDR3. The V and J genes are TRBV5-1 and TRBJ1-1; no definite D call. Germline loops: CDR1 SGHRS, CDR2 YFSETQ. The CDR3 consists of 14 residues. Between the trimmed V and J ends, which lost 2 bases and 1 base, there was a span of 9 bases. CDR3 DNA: TGCGCCAGCAGCTTAGGGCGGGAGAACACTGAAGCTTTCTTT. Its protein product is CASSLGRENTEAFF. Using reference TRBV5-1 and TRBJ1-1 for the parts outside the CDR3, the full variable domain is KAGVTQTPRYLIKTRGQQVTLSCSPISGHRSVSWYQQTPGQGLQFLFEYFSETQRNKGNFPGRFSGRQFSNSRSEMNVSTLELGDSALYLCASSLGRENTEAFFGQGTRLTVV.

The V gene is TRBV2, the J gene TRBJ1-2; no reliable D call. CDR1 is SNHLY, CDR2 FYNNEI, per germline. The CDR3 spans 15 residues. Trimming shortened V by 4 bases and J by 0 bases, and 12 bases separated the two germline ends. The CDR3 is CASSVVGPANYGYTF. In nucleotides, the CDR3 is TGTGCCAGCAGTGTCGTCGGCCCCGCTAACTATGGCTACACCTTC. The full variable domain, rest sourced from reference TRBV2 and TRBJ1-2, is EPEVTQTPSHQVTQMGQEVILRCVPISNHLYFYWYRQILGQKVEFLVSFYNNEISEKSEIFDDQFSVERPDGSNFTLKIRSTKLEDSAMYFCASSVVGPANYGYTFGSGTRLTVV.

The CDR3 bases are TGTGCCAGCAGCAGGCAGACAGGAGAAAACACTGAAGCTTTCTTT. It specifies CASSRQTGENTEAFF. The chain recombines TRBV11-2 with TRBJ1-1, with D maybe TRBD1 (6 bases). With 5 bases removed from V and 2 bases from J, the gap between germline ends came to 15 bases. CDR1 is SGHAT and CDR2 is FQNNGV in the germline V gene. The CDR3 runs to 15 residues.

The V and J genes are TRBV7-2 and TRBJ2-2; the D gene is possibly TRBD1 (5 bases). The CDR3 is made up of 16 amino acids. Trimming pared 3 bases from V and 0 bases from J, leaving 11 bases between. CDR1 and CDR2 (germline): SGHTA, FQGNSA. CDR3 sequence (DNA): TGTGCCAGCAGCTTCCCCCCGGACACGAACACCGGGGAGCTGTTTTTT. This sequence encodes CASSFPPDTNTGELFF. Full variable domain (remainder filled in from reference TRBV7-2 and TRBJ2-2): GAGVSQSPSNKVTEKGKDVELRCDPISGHTALYWYRQSLGQGLEFLIYFQGNSAPDKSGLPSDRFSAERTGGSVSTLTIQRTQQEDSAVYLCASSFPPDTNTGELFFGEGSRLTVL.

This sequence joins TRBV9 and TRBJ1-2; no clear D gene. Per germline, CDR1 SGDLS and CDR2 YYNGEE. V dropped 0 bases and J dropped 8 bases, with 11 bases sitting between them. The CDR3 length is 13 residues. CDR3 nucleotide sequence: TGTGCCAGCAGCGTAGCCAGTGAGGCCGGCTACACCTTC. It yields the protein CASSVASEAGYTF.

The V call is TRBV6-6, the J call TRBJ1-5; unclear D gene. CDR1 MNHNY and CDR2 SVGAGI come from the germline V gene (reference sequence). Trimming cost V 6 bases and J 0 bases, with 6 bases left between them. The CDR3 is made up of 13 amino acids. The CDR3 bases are TGTGCCAGCAGCCCGGGTAGCAATCAGCCCCAGCATTTT. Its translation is CASSPGSNQPQHF.

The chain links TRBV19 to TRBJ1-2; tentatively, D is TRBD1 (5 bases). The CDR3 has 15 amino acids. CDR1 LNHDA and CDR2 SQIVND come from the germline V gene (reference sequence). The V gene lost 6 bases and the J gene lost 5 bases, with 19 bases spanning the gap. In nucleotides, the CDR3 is TGTGCCAGTAGGAGGACAATTCAAACTCCATATGGCTACACCTTC. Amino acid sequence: CASRRTIQTPYGYTF.

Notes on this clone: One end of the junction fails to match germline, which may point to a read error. Here the CDR3 DNA reads TGTGCCAGCAGCCCACGGGAAGGGCACCCGAACTTC. Translating gives CASSPREGHPNF. J is TRBJ2-7 and V is TRBV13, with D possibly matching TRBD2 (5 bases). The length of the CDR3 is 12 residues. The V gene's germline CDR1 is PRHDT and CDR2 FYEKMQ (reference sequence).

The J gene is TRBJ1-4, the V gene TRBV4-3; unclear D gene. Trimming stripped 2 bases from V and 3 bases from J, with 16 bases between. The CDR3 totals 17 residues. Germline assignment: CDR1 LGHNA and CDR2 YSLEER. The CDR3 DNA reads TGCGCCAGCAGCCAACGTTTCCCCCAAGGAGCTAATGAAAAACTGTTTTTT. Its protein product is CASSQRFPQGANEKLFF.

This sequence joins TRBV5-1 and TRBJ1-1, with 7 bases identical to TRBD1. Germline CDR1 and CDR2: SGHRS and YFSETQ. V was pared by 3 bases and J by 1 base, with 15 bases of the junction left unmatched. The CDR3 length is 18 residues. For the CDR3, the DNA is TGCGCCAGCAGCTCCCGGGCCCCAGCCCGGGACAGGAACACTGAAGCTTTCTTT. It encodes CASSSRAPARDRNTEAFF.

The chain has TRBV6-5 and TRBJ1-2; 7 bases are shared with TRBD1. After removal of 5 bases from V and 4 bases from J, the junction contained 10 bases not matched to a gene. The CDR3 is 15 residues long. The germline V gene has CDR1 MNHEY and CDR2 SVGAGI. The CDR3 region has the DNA TGTGCCAGCAGTGTCGTTGGGGGACAGAGCTATGGCTACACCTTC. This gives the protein CASSVVGGQSYGYTF.

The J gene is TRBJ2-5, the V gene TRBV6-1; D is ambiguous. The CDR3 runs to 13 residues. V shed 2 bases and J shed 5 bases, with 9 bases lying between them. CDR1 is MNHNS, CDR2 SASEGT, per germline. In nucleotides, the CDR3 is TGTGCCAGCAGTGAAAACCTACTGGAGACCCAGTACTTC. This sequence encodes CASSENLLETQYF.